This T cell receptor (beta chain) emerged from a study of molecular identifiers for immune sequencing clone quantification. Overall study results and limits: Underestimated sizes of highly expanded clones could result from identical TCR molecules that share a barcode.

Library preparation followed earlier protocols using designated TCR primers. TCRdb independently ran MiXCR on the PCR reads; one entry per CDR3 protein. The sample lists just under 650,000 distinct CDR3 sequences; around 20% were seen once. In this sample, this clonotype turned up many times. What it recognizes is unknown. Isolation of naive CD8 T cells was achieved by sorting on a CD8+CD4-CCR7+CD45RA+ phenotype. The V and J ends lost 5 bases and 4 bases respectively, with 11 bases between them. Germline CDR1 reads WSHSY; CDR2 reads SAAADI. CDR3 length: 13 amino acids. The chain combines TRBV10-2 with TRBJ1-2, with TRBD1 as a possible D gene (6 bases). This TCR was sampled from a human donor in good health. Some libraries in this study had Jurkat cell RNA spiked in. Sequenced input: naive CD8+ T cells from blood, with Jurkat cell RNA spiked in. Subset in this sample: FACS-sorted CD8+CD4-CCR7+CD45RA+ naive T cells. The CDR3 sequence is CASSLDSPYGYTF. The CDR3 DNA reads TGCGCCAGCAGTCTGGACAGCCCCTATGGCTACACCTTC.